The 28 T cell receptor beta chains below were found in one sample sequenced in a study of cytomegalovirus exposure and HLA in healthy donors. The PCR had 60 Vbeta and 13 Jbeta primers. Generated by immunoSEQ multiplex PCR, the TCRdb table keeps only in-frame clones and is missing some. The sample has about 150,000 clones; around 80% are singletons. The specimen was PBMCs. The source of these receptors is a man aged 35 to 55 in good health and CMV-seropositive.

This chain links TRBV27 with TRBJ1-4; possible D gene TRBD1, 5 bases. This CDR3 has 16 residues. Germline loops: CDR1 MNHEY, CDR2 SMNVEV (reference sequence). V lost 3 bases, J lost 3 bases, and 14 bases lay in between. The chain's CDR3 is CASSLARGVANEKLFF. The CDR3 coding sequence is TGTGCCAGCAGTTTGGCGCGGGGGGTAGCTAATGAAAAACTGTTTTTT.

J is TRBJ2-5 and V is TRBV27; D gene unclear. CDR1 and CDR2 (germline): MNHEY, SMNVEV (reference sequence). V dropped 6 bases and J dropped 2 bases, with 19 bases sitting between them. This CDR3 is built from 16 residues. CDR3 region: CASSQQTPAGQETQYF. The CDR3 bases are TGTGCCAGCAGCCAACAAACCCCGGCAGGTCAAGAGACCCAGTACTTC.

The chain uses TRBV5-6 and TRBJ2-7; TRBD1 matches 7 bases. This CDR3 spans 15 amino acids. Per germline, CDR1 SGHDT and CDR2 YYEEEE. The junction had 10 bases not matched to a gene; V was cut back by 4 bases and J by 3 bases. CDR3 DNA sequence: TGTGCCAGCAGCCTACCGGGACAGTTACGCTACGAGCAGTACTTC. This translates into CASSLPGQLRYEQYF. Supplemented by reference TRBV5-6 and TRBJ2-7, the full variable domain reads DAGVTQSPTHLIKTRGQQVTLRCSPKSGHDTVSWYQQALGQGPQFIFQYYEEEERQRGNFPDRFSGHQFPNYSSELNVNALLLGDSALYLCASSLPGQLRYEQYFGPGTRLTVT.

J is TRBJ2-5 and V is TRBV2, with 9 bases matching TRBD2. The CDR3 loop spans 15 amino acids. The germline gives CDR1 SNHLY, CDR2 FYNNEI. V gave up 5 bases and J gave up 5 bases; unmatched junction bases: 9. In nucleotides, the CDR3 is TGTGCCAGCAGTTACGTAGCGGGAGTCGGTGAGACCCAGTACTTC. Protein sequence: CASSYVAGVGETQYF.

In DNA form, the CDR3 reads TGTGCCAGCAACAGAGGGTTTAACACCGGGGAGCTGTTTTTT. As protein: CASNRGFNTGELFF. V and J are TRBV6-1 and TRBJ2-2; D perhaps matches TRBD2 (5 bases). Germline lookup yields CDR1 MNHNS and CDR2 SASEGT. V lost 7 bases and J 2 bases, leaving 11 bases between the germline ends. The CDR3 spans 14 residues.

The chain recombines TRBV28 with TRBJ1-5; 11 nucleotides match TRBD1. The CDR3 has 14 residues. From germline, CDR1 is MDHEN and CDR2 SYDVKM. With 6 bases clipped from V and 4 bases from J, the junction kept 2 bases outside the gene matches. CDR3 residues: CASSRDRGNQPQHF. The DNA for the CDR3 is TGTGCCAGCAGCCGGGACAGGGGGAATCAGCCCCAGCATTTT.

This rearrangement joins TRBV18 to TRBJ2-4; 10 bases map to TRBD1. There are 14 residues in the CDR3. The V gene's germline CDR1 is KGHSH and CDR2 LQKENI. V was pared by 0 bases and J by 7 bases, with 0 bases of the junction left unmatched. CDR3 nucleotide sequence: TGTGCCAGCTCACCACCGGGACAGGGGAACATTCAGTACTTC. This translates into CASSPPGQGNIQYF.

This clone has a single count. The V gene is TRBV5-4, the J gene TRBJ2-1, with 8 bases fitting TRBD2. This CDR3 comprises 14 residues. Germline V gene lookup returns CDR1 SGHNT and CDR2 YYREEE (reference sequence). The J segment lost 5 bases and the V segment lost 7 bases, leaving 8 bases of the junction unmatched. In DNA, the CDR3 is TGTGCCAGCTTTCCTAGCGGGTTCCACAATGAGCAGTTCTTC. It translates to CASFPSGFHNEQFF.

CDR3 DNA sequence: TGTGCCACCAGACGACAGACAGCCAAAAACATTCAGTACTTC. Translating gives CATRRQTAKNIQYF. The J gene is TRBJ2-4, the V gene TRBV28, with TRBD1 as a possible D gene (5 bases). Trimming removed 10 bases at V and 0 bases at J, with 13 bases between. This CDR3 region has 14 residues. Germline V gene lookup returns CDR1 MDHEN and CDR2 SYDVKM. The full variable domain, its missing parts supplied by reference TRBV28 and TRBJ2-4, is DVKVTQSSRYLVKRTGEKVFLECVQDMDHENMFWYRQDPGLGLRLIYFSYDVKMKEKGDIPEGYSVSREKKERFSLILESASTNQTSMYLCATRRQTAKNIQYFGAGTRLSVL.

The rearrangement uses TRBV9 and TRBJ1-3, with TRBD1 as a possible D gene (5 bases). V dropped 4 bases and J dropped 1 base, with 9 bases sitting between them. The germline CDR1 and CDR2 sequences are SGDLS and YYNGEE. This CDR3 has 14 residues. CDR3 in DNA: TGTGCCAGCAGCCGGGCAGGGTCTGGAAACACCATATATTTT. It is translated as CASSRAGSGNTIYF.

The gene calls are TRBV5-4 and TRBJ1-4; 8 positions agree with TRBD1. CDR1 and CDR2 (germline): SGHNT, YYREEE (reference sequence). Germline trimming cut 2 bases from V and 8 bases from J; bases unmatched to any gene: 8. The CDR3 loop spans 15 amino acids. CDR3 residues: CASSLRTGIGEKLFF. CDR3 coding DNA: TGTGCCAGCAGCTTAAGGACAGGGATTGGCGAAAAACTGTTTTTT.

Only one count was recorded for this clone. The V gene is TRBV19, the J gene TRBJ2-2; 11 bases match TRBD2. V shed 6 bases and J 5 bases; nucleotides not matched to a gene: 5. From germline, CDR1 is LNHDA and CDR2 SQIVND (reference sequence). This CDR3 is built from 15 residues. The CDR3 loop reads CASRGTSGETGELFF. The CDR3 region has the DNA TGTGCCAGTAGAGGGACTAGCGGAGAGACCGGGGAGCTGTTTTTT.

This rearrangement joins TRBV5-1 to TRBJ2-2, with D possibly being TRBD2 (5 bases). Trimming cost V 9 bases and J 4 bases, with 28 bases left between them. The V gene's germline CDR1 is SGHRS and CDR2 YFSETQ. The CDR3 covers 18 residues. DNA for the CDR3: TGCGCCACCACTGGAAGCCTTGGTGGGAGCTGGGGCACCGGGGAGCTGTTTTTT. As protein: CATTGSLGGSWGTGELFF. The full variable domain, rest sourced from reference TRBV5-1 and TRBJ2-2, is KAGVTQTPRYLIKTRGQQVTLSCSPISGHRSVSWYQQTPGQGLQFLFEYFSETQRNKGNFPGRFSGRQFSNSRSEMNVSTLELGDSALYLCATTGSLGGSWGTGELFFGEGSRLTVL.

This clone occurred a few times. The chain couples TRBV5-1 to TRBJ2-5, with D possibly matching TRBD2 (7 bases). Trimming pared 0 bases from V and 2 bases from J, leaving 14 bases between. Germline CDR1 reads SGHRS; CDR2 reads YFSETQ. This CDR3 region has 16 residues. Written as DNA, the CDR3 is TGCGCCAGCAGCTTGGATTCGGGGGGCAGGCAAGAGACCCAGTACTTC. Translated: CASSLDSGGRQETQYF.

This chain links TRBV29-1 with TRBJ2-7; possibly TRBD1 for D (6 bases). The germline CDR1 and CDR2 sequences are SQVTM and ANQGSEA. This CDR3 is 13 amino acids long. V shed 7 bases and J shed 4 bases, with 17 bases lying between them. The CDR3 DNA follows: TGCAGCGCTGGGACACCCAACGGATACGAGCAGTACTTC. It yields the protein CSAGTPNGYEQYF.

To note about this clone: The same CDR3 arises from other DNA sequences in this sample as well. The chain joins TRBV30 to TRBJ1-5; 7 bases agree with TRBD1. From germline, CDR1 is GTSNPN and CDR2 SVGIG (reference sequence). Trimming cost V 0 bases and J 4 bases; bases outside gene matches: 0. The CDR3 extends over 13 amino acids. The CDR3 region has the DNA TGTGCCTGGAGTGTACAGGGGAATCAGCCCCAGCATTTT. Protein sequence: CAWSVQGNQPQHF.

The chain employs TRBV12-5 and TRBJ1-5; D not resolved. CDR3 size: 13 residues. Trimming took 4 bases from V and 11 from J, leaving 15 bases between them. Germline V CDR1 and CDR2: LGHNT, FRNRAP. The CDR3 spells CASGSLSWPTQHF. For the CDR3, the DNA is TGTGCTAGTGGTTCGCTTTCCTGGCCCACCCAGCATTTT.

The V gene is TRBV4-1, the J gene TRBJ2-1; 7 bases line up with TRBD2. The CDR3 runs 16 residues. V trimming: 0 bases; J trimming: 1 base; junction bases outside the gene matches: 3. The germline V gene has CDR1 MGHRA and CDR2 YSYEKL. The CDR3 here is CASSQERGGSYNEQFF. CDR3 in DNA: TGCGCCAGCAGCCAAGAACGGGGAGGGTCCTACAATGAGCAGTTCTTC.

The rearrangement links TRBV7-9 to TRBJ2-3; TRBD1 is a possible D gene (6 bases). Germline V gives CDR1 SEHNR, CDR2 FQNEAQ (reference sequence). This CDR3 has 17 residues. V lost 3 bases, J lost 4 bases, and 20 bases lay in between. The CDR3 spells CASSFSQTGLVADTQYF. CDR3 DNA: TGTGCCAGCAGCTTCTCCCAAACAGGGTTGGTGGCAGATACGCAGTATTTT.

The rearrangement joins TRBV7-2 to TRBJ1-2; 7 bases line up with TRBD1. The germline CDR1 and CDR2 sequences are SGHTA and FQGNSA. V was clipped by 1 base and J by 4 bases; unmatched bases: 9. The CDR3 is made up of 16 amino acids. The CDR3 nucleotides read TGTGCCAGCAGCTTAGGACAGGGCGTATTGGGCTATGGCTACACCTTC. It yields the protein CASSLGQGVLGYGYTF.

The chain employs TRBV6-5 and TRBJ1-1; no reliable D call. From germline, CDR1 is MNHEY and CDR2 SVGAGI. The ends were cut back, 2 bases at V and 3 bases at J, with 10 bases in the middle. This CDR3 is built from 14 residues. CDR3 sequence reads: CASSYGTGDTEAFF. The CDR3 coding sequence is TGTGCCAGCAGTTACGGAACGGGAGACACTGAAGCTTTCTTT.

The rearrangement links TRBV7-9 to TRBJ2-7, with a tentative D call TRBD1 (6 bases). Per the germline V gene, CDR1 is SEHNR and CDR2 is FQNEAQ (reference sequence). Trimming stripped 4 bases from V and 6 bases from J, with 13 bases between. CDR3 size: 13 residues. The CDR3 nucleotides read TGTGCCAGCAGCTCCGAGGGGGTTGCCGAGCAGTACTTC. This encodes CASSSEGVAEQYF.

The chain employs TRBV10-3 and TRBJ2-3; tentative D call: TRBD2 (6 bases). From germline, CDR1 is ENHRY and CDR2 SYGVKD. V lost 6 bases to trimming and J lost 0 bases, with 13 bases between them. The CDR3 length is 15 residues. DNA for the CDR3: TGTGCCATCAGCCCGGGACTCCATAGCACAGATACGCAGTATTTT. Its protein product is CAISPGLHSTDTQYF.

This sequence joins TRBV6-5 and TRBJ1-1; 9 bases are shared with TRBD1. Unmatched junction bases numbered 5, after V lost 6 bases and J lost 0 bases. Germline V gene data show CDR1 as MNHEY and CDR2 as SVGAGI. The CDR3 spans 15 residues. CDR3 DNA sequence: TGTGCCAGCAGCGACAGGGGGATCGTGAACACTGAAGCTTTCTTT. As protein: CASSDRGIVNTEAFF.

The chain has TRBV28 and TRBJ1-4; D possibly corresponds to TRBD1 (5 bases). Trimming removed 3 bases at V and 5 bases at J, with 13 bases between. The CDR3 contains 15 residues. Germline CDR1 is MDHEN and CDR2 is SYDVKM. The CDR3 is CASSLQGGANEKLFF. CDR3 sequence (DNA): TGTGCCAGCAGTTTGCAGGGAGGGGCAAATGAAAAACTGTTTTTT.

This clone was seen a handful of times. The J gene is TRBJ1-1, the V gene TRBV4-1; TRBD1 is a possible D gene (5 bases). Trimming left V 10 bases short and J 3 bases short, with 15 bases between. The V gene's germline CDR1 is MGHRA and CDR2 YSYEKL. There are 13 residues in the CDR3. In nucleotides, the CDR3 is TGCGCCACATCGCAGGGCAGTTACACTGAAGCTTTCTTT. Translation gives CATSQGSYTEAFF.

CDR3 sequence reads: CASSSTGGAGKYF. The CDR3 DNA reads TGTGCCAGCAGTTCGACAGGGGGCGCGGGGAAGTACTTC. This sequence joins TRBV27 and TRBJ2-7, with TRBD1 matching 10 bases. CDR3 size: 13 residues. Unmatched junction bases numbered 8, after V lost 4 bases and J lost 11 bases. Germline assignment: CDR1 MNHEY and CDR2 SMNVEV (reference sequence).

This clone was seen more than once but under ten times. The chain combines TRBV5-1 with TRBJ2-5; the D is unclear. This CDR3 is built from 13 residues. With 4 bases removed from V and 3 bases from J, the gap between germline ends came to 10 bases. Germline CDR1 SGHRS, CDR2 YFSETQ. CDR3 coding DNA: TGCGCCAGCAGCCAGTCGAAAGAAGAGACCCAGTACTTC. The encoded protein is CASSQSKEETQYF.